These 17 T cell receptor beta chains came from one sample sequenced in a study of blood T cells in healthy people across ages. A second PCR of about 7 to 11 cycles used a sample-barcoded 5' primer and a J-beta primer mix. Each CDR3 protein is one row after TCRdb ran MiXCR on the 5' RACE reads. The repertoire holds around 820,000 distinct CDR3 sequences, with 25% as singletons. These data were also filed under a second study, of T cells of mothers and their children.

The sequenced sample was blood. The receptor set was obtained from a boy aged 10-17 years in good health.

This chain links TRBV4-3 with TRBJ1-2, with D hard to call. CDR1 LGHNA and CDR2 YSLEER come from the germline V gene. CDR3 length: 18 amino acids. V lost 0 bases and J 0 bases, leaving 17 bases between the germline ends. CDR3 nucleotide sequence: TGCGCCAGCAGCCAAGATAGGTATTTAACGGATACTAACTATGGCTACACCTTC. Encoded protein: CASSQDRYLTDTNYGYTF.

This clonotype has a handful of counts. Sequence at one end of the junction differs from germline and may be a read error. The chain couples TRBV4-1 to TRBJ1-5, with 10 bases lining up with TRBD1. Germline V gene sequence: CDR1 MGHRA, CDR2 YSYEKL. The CDR3 length is 17 residues. The CDR3: CASSPEGQGTFHQPQHF. CDR3 coding DNA: TGCGCTAGCAGCCCAGAGGGACAGGGGACTTTTCATCAGCCCCAGCATTTT.

This clonotype was counted between two and nine times. V gene TRBV6-5 combines with J gene TRBJ2-5; D may be TRBD2 (6 bases). Germline V gene sequence: CDR1 MNHEY, CDR2 SVGAGI. The CDR3 extends over 14 amino acids. Trimming removed 2 bases at V and 2 bases at J, with 9 bases between. The CDR3 is CASSYRGTQETQYF. CDR3 nucleotides: TGTGCCAGCAGTTACCGGGGGACTCAAGAGACCCAGTACTTC.

V gene TRBV29-1 combines with J gene TRBJ2-3; no clear D. Deletions cut 4 bases from V and 3 bases from J, with 8 bases between. Germline lookup yields CDR1 SQVTM and CDR2 ANQGSEA. This CDR3 comprises 12 residues. This CDR3 reads CSVVNSTDTQYF. CDR3 in DNA: TGCAGCGTTGTTAACTCAACAGATACGCAGTATTTT.

This chain joins TRBV29-1 and TRBJ1-2; no firm D call. The CDR3 is 13 amino acids. Looked up from germline, CDR1 is SQVTM and CDR2 is ANQGSEA. Trimming left V 6 bases short and J 2 bases short, with 13 bases between. CDR3 nucleotide sequence: TGCAGCGTCCCACGGGCGGACAACTATGGCTACACCTTC. Protein product: CSVPRADNYGYTF.

This clonotype showed up just a few times. The genes are TRBV28 and TRBJ1-4; 8 bases line up with TRBD1. The CDR3 runs to 16 residues. In germline, CDR1 is MDHEN, CDR2 SYDVKM. Trimming removed 5 bases from V and 7 bases from J; junction bases left unmatched: 12. The CDR3 spells CASSPRTGRKGEKLFF. In nucleotides, the CDR3 is TGTGCCAGCAGTCCCCGGACAGGGAGGAAAGGTGAAAAACTGTTTTTT.

This clonotype was seen more than once but under ten times. The chain recombines TRBV7-9 with TRBJ2-7, with D hard to call. CDR3 size: 14 residues. V gave up 5 bases and J gave up 2 bases, with 13 bases separating them. The germline V gene encodes CDR1 SEHNR and CDR2 FQNEAQ (reference sequence). The CDR3 DNA reads TGTGCCAGCAGCCCAAATCGATTCCCCTACGAGCAGTACTTC. Its translation is CASSPNRFPYEQYF.

This clonotype was observed a handful of times. The gene calls are TRBV7-6 and TRBJ2-5; D is perhaps TRBD1 (5 bases). CDR3 length equals 16 residues. V gave up 3 bases and J gave up 2 bases, with 16 bases separating them. Germline loops: CDR1 SGHVS, CDR2 FNYEAQ. CDR3 residues: CASSFDIDRLQETQYF. DNA of the CDR3: TGTGCCAGCAGCTTCGACATAGACAGACTTCAAGAGACCCAGTACTTC. The full variable domain, in which reference TRBV7-6 and TRBJ2-5 provide the parts outside the CDR3, is GAGVSQSPRYKVTKRGQDVALRCDPISGHVSLYWYRQALGQGPEFLTYFNYEAQQDKSGLPNDRFSAERPEGSISTLTIQRTEQRDSAMYRCASSFDIDRLQETQYFGPGTRLLVL.

The chain recombines TRBV28 with TRBJ2-3, with 10 positions matching TRBD2. J was trimmed by 1 base and V by 5 bases; bases with no gene match: 6. From germline, CDR1 is MDHEN and CDR2 SYDVKM. This CDR3 contains 16 residues. CDR3: CASSPRGTSGTDTQYF. CDR3 bases: TGTGCCAGCAGTCCCCGGGGGACTAGCGGCACAGATACGCAGTATTTT.

This clonotype has more than one count but fewer than ten. The chain joins TRBV6-5 to TRBJ2-5; the match to TRBD1 covers 8 bases. There are 16 residues in the CDR3. V shed 4 bases and J 5 bases; nucleotides not matched to a gene: 12. The germline gives CDR1 MNHEY, CDR2 SVGAGI. In DNA, the CDR3 is TGTGCCAGCAGTTTCTCTCGGACAGGGTGGGAGGAGACCCAGTACTTC. Encoded protein: CASSFSRTGWEETQYF.

The rearrangement joins TRBV4-1 to TRBJ2-3; D is perhaps TRBD2 (6 bases). Trimming left V 3 bases short and J 5 bases short, with 18 bases between. In germline, CDR1 is MGHRA, CDR2 YSYEKL. The CDR3 consists of 16 residues. This chain's CDR3 is CASSQPPGLAGDTQYF. In DNA form, the CDR3 reads TGCGCCAGCAGCCAGCCCCCGGGACTGGCGGGAGATACGCAGTATTTT.

This chain connects TRBV9 to TRBJ2-4; D is undetermined. The germline gives CDR1 SGDLS, CDR2 YYNGEE. The CDR3 is 14 residues long. Trimming cost V 3 bases and J 6 bases, with 13 bases left between them. The CDR3 here is CASSGAKAANIQYF. The CDR3 bases are TGTGCCAGCAGCGGAGCTAAAGCAGCAAACATTCAGTACTTC. Looking up the rest from reference TRBV9 and TRBJ2-4 gives the full variable domain: DSGVTQTPKHLITATGQRVTLRCSPRSGDLSVYWYQQSLDQGLQFLIQYYNGEERAKGNILERFSAQQFPDLHSELNLSSLELGDSALYFCASSGAKAANIQYFGAGTRLSVL.

This clonotype was seen repeatedly, ten times or more. The chain employs TRBV19 and TRBJ2-3; a weak D match, TRBD1 (7 bases). V lost 9 bases and J 4 bases, leaving 20 bases between the germline ends. This CDR3 contains 15 residues. Germline V gene data show CDR1 as LNHDA and CDR2 as SQIVND (reference sequence). CDR3 region: CASKGASAGPDTQYF. The CDR3 bases are TGTGCCAGCAAGGGGGCCTCAGCGGGCCCAGATACGCAGTATTTT.

This clonotype showed up many times. The chain carries TRBV29-1 and TRBJ2-1; D is perhaps TRBD2 (6 bases). The germline V gene encodes CDR1 SQVTM and CDR2 ANQGSEA. Trimming pared 7 bases from V and 6 bases from J, leaving 19 bases between. This CDR3 spans 14 amino acids. The CDR3 sequence is CSARVGGVGNEQFF. The CDR3 DNA reads TGCAGCGCCCGGGTCGGGGGAGTGGGCAATGAGCAGTTCTTC.

In this sample, this clonotype turned up a few times. This chain links TRBV7-2 with TRBJ2-1; D remains ambiguous. In germline, CDR1 is SGHTA, CDR2 FQGNSA. The ends were cut back, 4 bases at V and 9 bases at J, with 13 bases in the middle. The CDR3 totals 13 residues. The CDR3 bases are TGTGCCAGCAGCTCTGTCGGGTGGGGTGAGCAGTTCTTC. Its translation is CASSSVGWGEQFF.

The chain employs TRBV27 and TRBJ2-5, with 8 bases that match TRBD2. CDR1 and CDR2 from the germline V gene are MNHEY and SMNVEV (reference sequence). This CDR3 is built from 17 residues. J was trimmed by 4 bases and V by 2 bases; bases with no gene match: 12. CDR3: CASSLTFGLAVSETQYF. The CDR3 DNA sequence: TGTGCCAGCAGTTTAACCTTTGGACTAGCTGTCTCAGAGACCCAGTACTTC.

This sequence joins TRBV12-3 or TRBV12-4 and TRBJ1-1, with 7 bases matching TRBD1. Trimming at V came to 5 bases and at J to 11 bases, leaving 14 bases not matched to a gene. CDR3 length: 14 residues. CDR3 sequence reads: CASSPQGEGYGAFF. CDR3 nucleotide sequence: TGTGCCAGCAGTCCCCAGGGGGAGGGCTACGGCGCTTTCTTT.